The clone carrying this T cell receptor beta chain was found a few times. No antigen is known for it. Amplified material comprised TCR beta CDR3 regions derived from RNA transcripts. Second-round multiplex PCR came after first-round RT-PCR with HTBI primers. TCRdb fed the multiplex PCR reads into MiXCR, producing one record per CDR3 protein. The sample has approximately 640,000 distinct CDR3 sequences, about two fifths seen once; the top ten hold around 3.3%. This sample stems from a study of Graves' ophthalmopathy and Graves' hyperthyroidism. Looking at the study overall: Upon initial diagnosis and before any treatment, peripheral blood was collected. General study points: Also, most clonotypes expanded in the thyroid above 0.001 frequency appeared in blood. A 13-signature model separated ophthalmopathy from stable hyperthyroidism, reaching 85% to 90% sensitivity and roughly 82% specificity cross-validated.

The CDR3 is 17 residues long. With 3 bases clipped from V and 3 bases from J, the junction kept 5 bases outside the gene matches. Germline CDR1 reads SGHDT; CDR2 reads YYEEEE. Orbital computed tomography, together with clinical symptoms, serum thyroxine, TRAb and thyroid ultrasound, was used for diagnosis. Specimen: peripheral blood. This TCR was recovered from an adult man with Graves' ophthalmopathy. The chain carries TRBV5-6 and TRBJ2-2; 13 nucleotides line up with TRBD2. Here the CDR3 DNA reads TGTGCCAGCAGCTCTGGACTAGCGGGGGCTGACACCGGGGAGCTGTTTTTT. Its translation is CASSSGLAGADTGELFF. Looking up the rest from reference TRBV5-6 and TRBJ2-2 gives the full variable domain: DAGVTQSPTHLIKTRGQQVTLRCSPKSGHDTVSWYQQALGQGPQFIFQYYEEEERQRGNFPDRFSGHQFPNYSSELNVNALLLGDSALYLCASSSGLAGADTGELFFGEGSRLTVL.